This paragraph reports one TCR beta chain. The antigen is not known. The sample belongs to a study of cytomegalovirus exposure and HLA in healthy donors. Study as a whole: Assignment to the Caucasian-associated ancestry cluster applied to more than 75% of the 350 to 500 genotyped donors.

It was with 60 Vbeta and 13 Jbeta primers that the PCR ran. Data came from immunoSEQ multiplex PCR; TCRdb stores just in-frame clones and leaves some out. The table includes about 100,000 clones, roughly 82% detected once. Findings of the study overall: In a later analysis, donors in an Asian-associated ancestry cluster reportedly had fewer N-insertions in productive TCRs than the cohort mean.

Germline V gene data show CDR1 as MNHNS and CDR2 as SASEGT. The length of the CDR3 is 15 residues. V trimming: 6 bases; J trimming: 7 bases; junction bases outside the gene matches: 7. Sequencing used PBMCs. This receptor was taken from a woman between 18 and 29 years old in good health and CMV-seronegative. V is TRBV6-1 and J is TRBJ1-6; 9 nucleotides line up with TRBD1. Here the CDR3 DNA reads TGTGCCAGCAGAGTGGACAGGGGCAACAATTCACCCCTCCACTTT. This encodes CASRVDRGNNSPLHF.